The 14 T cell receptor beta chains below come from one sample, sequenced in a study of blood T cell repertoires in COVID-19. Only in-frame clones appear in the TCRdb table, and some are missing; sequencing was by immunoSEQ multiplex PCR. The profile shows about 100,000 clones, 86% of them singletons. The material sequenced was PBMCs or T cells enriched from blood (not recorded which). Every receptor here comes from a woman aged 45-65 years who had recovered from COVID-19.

The CDR3 sequence: CASSLDGEKTYEQYF. CDR3 nucleotide sequence: TGTGCCAGCAGCTTAGACGGAGAAAAAACCTACGAGCAGTACTTC. This chain links TRBV13 with TRBJ2-7; D gene uncertain. Between the trimmed V and J ends, which lost 1 base and 2 bases, there was a span of 12 bases. In germline, CDR1 is PRHDT, CDR2 FYEKMQ (reference sequence). The CDR3 is made up of 15 amino acids.

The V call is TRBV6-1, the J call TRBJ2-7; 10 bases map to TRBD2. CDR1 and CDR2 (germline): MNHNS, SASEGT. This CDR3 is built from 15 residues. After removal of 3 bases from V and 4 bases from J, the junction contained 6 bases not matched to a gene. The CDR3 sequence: CASSDSGGNGYEQYF. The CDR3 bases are TGTGCCAGCAGTGATAGCGGGGGGAATGGATACGAGCAGTACTTC.

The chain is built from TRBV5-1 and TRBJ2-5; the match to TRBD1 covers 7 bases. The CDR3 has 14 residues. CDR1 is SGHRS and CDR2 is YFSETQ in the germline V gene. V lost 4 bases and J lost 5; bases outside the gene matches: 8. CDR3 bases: TGCGCCAGCAGCAGGGGGCGGTACTTGGAGACCCAGTACTTC. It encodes CASSRGRYLETQYF. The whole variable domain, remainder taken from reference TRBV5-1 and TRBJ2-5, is KAGVTQTPRYLIKTRGQQVTLSCSPISGHRSVSWYQQTPGQGLQFLFEYFSETQRNKGNFPGRFSGRQFSNSRSEMNVSTLELGDSALYLCASSRGRYLETQYFGPGTRLLVL.

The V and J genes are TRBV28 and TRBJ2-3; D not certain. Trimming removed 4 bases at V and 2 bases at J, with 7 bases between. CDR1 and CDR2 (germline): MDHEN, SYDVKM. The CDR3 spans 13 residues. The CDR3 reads CASSSRYTDTQYF. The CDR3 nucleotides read TGTGCCAGCAGTTCCAGGTACACAGATACGCAGTATTTT. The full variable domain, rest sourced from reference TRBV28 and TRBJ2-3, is DVKVTQSSRYLVKRTGEKVFLECVQDMDHENMFWYRQDPGLGLRLIYFSYDVKMKEKGDIPEGYSVSREKKERFSLILESASTNQTSMYLCASSSRYTDTQYFGPGTRLTVL.

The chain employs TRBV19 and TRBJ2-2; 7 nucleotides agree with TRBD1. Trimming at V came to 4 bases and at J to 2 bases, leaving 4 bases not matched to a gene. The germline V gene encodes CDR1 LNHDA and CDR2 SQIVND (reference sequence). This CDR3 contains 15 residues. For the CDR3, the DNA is TGTGCCAGTAGTAGAGGGGACAGCAACACCGGGGAGCTGTTTTTT. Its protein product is CASSRGDSNTGELFF.

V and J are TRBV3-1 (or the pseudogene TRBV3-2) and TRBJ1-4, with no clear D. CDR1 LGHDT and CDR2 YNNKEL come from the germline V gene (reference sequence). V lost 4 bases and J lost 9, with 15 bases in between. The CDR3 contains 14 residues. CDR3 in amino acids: CASSLVSGPKKLFF. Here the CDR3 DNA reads TGTGCCAGCAGCCTGGTTTCAGGCCCCAAAAAACTGTTTTTT.

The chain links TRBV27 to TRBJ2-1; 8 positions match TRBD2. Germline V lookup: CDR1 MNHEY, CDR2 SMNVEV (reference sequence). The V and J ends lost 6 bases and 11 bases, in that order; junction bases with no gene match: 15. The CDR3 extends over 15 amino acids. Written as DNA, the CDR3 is TGTGCCAGCAGCCAAATAATTACCGGCGGGGGGCAGCAGTTCTTC. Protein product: CASSQIITGGGQQFF.

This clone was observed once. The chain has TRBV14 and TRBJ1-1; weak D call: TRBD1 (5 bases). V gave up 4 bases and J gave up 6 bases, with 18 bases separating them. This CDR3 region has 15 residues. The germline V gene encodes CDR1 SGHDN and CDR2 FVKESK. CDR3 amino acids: CASSPLWGGVAEAFF. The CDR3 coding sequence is TGTGCCAGCAGCCCCCTCTGGGGGGGTGTTGCTGAAGCTTTCTTT.

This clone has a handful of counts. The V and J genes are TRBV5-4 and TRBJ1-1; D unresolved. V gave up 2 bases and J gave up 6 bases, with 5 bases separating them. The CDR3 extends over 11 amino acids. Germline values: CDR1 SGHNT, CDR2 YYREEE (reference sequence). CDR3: CASSFAAEAFF. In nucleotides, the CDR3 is TGTGCCAGCAGCTTCGCGGCTGAAGCTTTCTTT.

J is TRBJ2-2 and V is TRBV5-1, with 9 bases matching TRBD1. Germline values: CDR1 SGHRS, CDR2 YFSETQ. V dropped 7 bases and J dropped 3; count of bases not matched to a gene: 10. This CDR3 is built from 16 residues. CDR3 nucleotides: TGCGCCAGCGGGACTTCGGACAGGGGTGACACCGGGGAGCTGTTTTTT. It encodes CASGTSDRGDTGELFF.

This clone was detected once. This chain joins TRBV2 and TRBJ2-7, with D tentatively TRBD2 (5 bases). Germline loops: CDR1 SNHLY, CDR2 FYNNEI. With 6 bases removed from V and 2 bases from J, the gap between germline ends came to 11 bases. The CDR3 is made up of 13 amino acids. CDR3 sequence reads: CASRRSGAYEQYF. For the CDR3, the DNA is TGTGCCAGCAGACGATCCGGGGCCTACGAGCAGTACTTC.

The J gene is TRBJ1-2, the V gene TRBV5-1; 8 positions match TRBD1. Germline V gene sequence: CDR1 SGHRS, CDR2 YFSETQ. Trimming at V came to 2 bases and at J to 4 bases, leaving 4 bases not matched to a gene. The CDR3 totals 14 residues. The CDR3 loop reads CASSFGQGSYGYTF. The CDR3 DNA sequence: TGCGCCAGCAGCTTTGGACAGGGAAGCTATGGCTACACCTTC.

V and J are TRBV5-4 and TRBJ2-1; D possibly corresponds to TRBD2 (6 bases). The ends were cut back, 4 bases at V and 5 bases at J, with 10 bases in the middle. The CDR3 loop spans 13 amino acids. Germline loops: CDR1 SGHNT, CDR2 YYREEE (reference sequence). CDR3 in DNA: TGTGCCAGCAGCGGAGGGTCGGACAATGAGCAGTTCTTC. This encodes CASSGGSDNEQFF.

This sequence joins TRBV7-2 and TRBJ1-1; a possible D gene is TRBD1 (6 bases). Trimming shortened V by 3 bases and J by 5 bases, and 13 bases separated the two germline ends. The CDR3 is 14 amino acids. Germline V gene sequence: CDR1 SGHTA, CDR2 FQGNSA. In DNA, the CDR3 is TGTGCCAGCAGCTTTGGGGGCGGAGGAACTGAAGCTTTCTTT. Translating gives CASSFGGGGTEAFF.